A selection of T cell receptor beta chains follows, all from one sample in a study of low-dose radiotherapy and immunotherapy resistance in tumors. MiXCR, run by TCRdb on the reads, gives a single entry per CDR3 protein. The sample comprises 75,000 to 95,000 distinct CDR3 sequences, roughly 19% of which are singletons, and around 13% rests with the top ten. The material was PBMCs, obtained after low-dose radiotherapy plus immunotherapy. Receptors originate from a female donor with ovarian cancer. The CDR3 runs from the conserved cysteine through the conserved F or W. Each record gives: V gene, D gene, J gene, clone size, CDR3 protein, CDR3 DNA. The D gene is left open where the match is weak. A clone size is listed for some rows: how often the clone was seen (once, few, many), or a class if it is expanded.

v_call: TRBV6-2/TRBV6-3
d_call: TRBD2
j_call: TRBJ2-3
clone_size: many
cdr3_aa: CASSFLAGGPEDTQYF
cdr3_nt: TGTGCCAGCAGTTTCCTAGCGGGAGGCCCAGAAGATACGCAGTATTTT

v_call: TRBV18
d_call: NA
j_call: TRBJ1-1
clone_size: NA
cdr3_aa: CASSPRGVGHTEAFF
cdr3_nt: TGTGCCAGCTCACCACGGGGAGTGGGGCACACTGAAGCTTTCTTT

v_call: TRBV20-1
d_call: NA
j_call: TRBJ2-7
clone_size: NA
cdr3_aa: CSASVVLPSSYEQYF
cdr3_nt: TGCAGTGCTAGTGTCGTACTTCCAAGCTCCTACGAGCAGTACTTC

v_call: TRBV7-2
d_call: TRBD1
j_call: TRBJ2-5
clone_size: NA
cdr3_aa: CASSLTGGQETQYF
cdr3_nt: TGTGCCAGCAGCTTAACAGGGGGCCAAGAGACCCAGTACTTC

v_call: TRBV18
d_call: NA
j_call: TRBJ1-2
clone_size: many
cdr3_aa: CASSPSTGANYGYTF
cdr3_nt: TGTGCCAGCTCACCATCGACAGGAGCTAACTATGGCTACACCTTC

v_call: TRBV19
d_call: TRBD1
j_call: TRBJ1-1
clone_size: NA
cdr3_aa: CASTPREQGMGNTEAFF
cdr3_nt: TGTGCCAGTACCCCGAGGGAACAGGGGATGGGGAACACTGAAGCTTTCTTT

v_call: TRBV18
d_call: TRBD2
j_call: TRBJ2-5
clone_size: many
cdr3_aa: CASSPRLAGEQETQYF
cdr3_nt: TGTGCCAGCTCACCGCGGCTAGCGGGAGAGCAAGAGACCCAGTACTTC

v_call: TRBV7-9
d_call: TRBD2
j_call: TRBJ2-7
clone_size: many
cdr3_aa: CASSLNGAGGSYEQYF
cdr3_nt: TGTGCCAGCAGCTTAAACGGAGCGGGGGGCAGCTACGAGCAGTACTTC

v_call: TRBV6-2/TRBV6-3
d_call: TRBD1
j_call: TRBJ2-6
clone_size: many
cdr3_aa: CASINSLGGDGANVLTF
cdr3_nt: TGTGCCAGCATCAACTCTCTAGGGGGCGATGGGGCCAACGTCCTGACTTTC

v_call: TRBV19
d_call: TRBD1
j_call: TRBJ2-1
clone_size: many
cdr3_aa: CASSRFRGQGYNEQFF
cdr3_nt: TGTGCCAGTAGCAGATTCAGGGGACAGGGGTACAATGAGCAGTTCTTC

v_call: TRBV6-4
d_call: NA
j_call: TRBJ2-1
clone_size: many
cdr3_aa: CASSDSLRGEQFF
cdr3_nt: TGTGCCAGCAGTGACTCACTACGCGGTGAGCAGTTCTTC

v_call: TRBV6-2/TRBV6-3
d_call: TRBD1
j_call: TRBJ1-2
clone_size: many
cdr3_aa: CASSRTGGYTF
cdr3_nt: TGTGCCAGCAGTCGGACAGGCGGCTACACCTTC

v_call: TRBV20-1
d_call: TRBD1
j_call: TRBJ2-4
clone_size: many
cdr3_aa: CSAWDREHIQYF
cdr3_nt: TGCAGTGCTTGGGACAGGGAACACATTCAGTACTTC

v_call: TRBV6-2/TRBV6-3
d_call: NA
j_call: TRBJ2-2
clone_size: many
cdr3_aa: CASKGSAGGELFF
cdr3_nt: TGTGCCAGCAAAGGGAGCGCGGGCGGGGAGCTGTTTTTT

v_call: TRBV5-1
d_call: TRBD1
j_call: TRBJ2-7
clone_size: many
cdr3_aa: CASSVGTVRAYEQYF
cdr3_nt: TGTGCCAGCAGCGTGGGGACAGTAAGAGCCTACGAGCAGTACTTC

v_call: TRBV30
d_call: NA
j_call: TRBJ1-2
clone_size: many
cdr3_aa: CAWSVREPVYGYTF
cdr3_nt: TGTGCCTGGAGTGTACGGGAGCCCGTTTATGGCTACACCTTC

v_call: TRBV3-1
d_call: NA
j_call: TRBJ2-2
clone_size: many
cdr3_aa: CASSQRGPRVATGELFF
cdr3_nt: TGTGCCAGCAGCCAACGGGGGCCGAGAGTAGCCACCGGGGAGCTGTTTTTT

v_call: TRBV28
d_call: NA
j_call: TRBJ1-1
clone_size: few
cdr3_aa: CASRTQVTEAFF
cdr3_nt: TGTGCCAGCAGGACACAGGTCACTGAAGCTTTCTTT

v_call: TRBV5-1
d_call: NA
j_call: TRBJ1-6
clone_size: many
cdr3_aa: CASSGDGDSPLHF
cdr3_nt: TGCGCCAGCAGCGGGGACGGGGATTCACCCCTCCACTTT

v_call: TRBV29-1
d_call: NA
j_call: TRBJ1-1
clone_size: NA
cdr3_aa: CSLGDPTKAFF
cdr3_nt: TGCAGCCTAGGGGATCCCACTAAAGCTTTCTTT

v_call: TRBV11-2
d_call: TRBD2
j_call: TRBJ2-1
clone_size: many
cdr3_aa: CASSFRTSGRWSYNEQFF
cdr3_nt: TGTGCCAGCAGCTTCCGGACTAGCGGGAGGTGGTCCTACAATGAGCAGTTCTTC

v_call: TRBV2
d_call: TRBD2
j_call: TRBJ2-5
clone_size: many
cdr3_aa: CASSEVGGRDQETQYF
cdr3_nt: TGTGCCAGCAGTGAAGTGGGGGGGAGAGACCAAGAGACCCAGTACTTC

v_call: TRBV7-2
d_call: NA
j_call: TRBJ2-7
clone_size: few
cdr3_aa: CASSVQPSDYEQYF
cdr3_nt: TGTGCCAGCAGCGTTCAGCCCAGTGACTACGAGCAGTACTTC

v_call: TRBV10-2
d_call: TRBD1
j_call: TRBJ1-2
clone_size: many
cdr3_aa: CASSESTGIANYGYTF
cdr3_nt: TGCGCCAGCAGTGAGTCGACAGGGATAGCTAACTATGGCTACACCTTC

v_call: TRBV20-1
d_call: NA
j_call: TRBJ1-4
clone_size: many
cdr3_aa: CSALSGMAGNEKLFF
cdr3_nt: TGCAGTGCTCTATCCGGGATGGCAGGAAATGAAAAACTGTTTTTT

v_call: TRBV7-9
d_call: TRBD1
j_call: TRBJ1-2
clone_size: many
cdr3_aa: CASSLEAGGYGYTF
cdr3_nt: TGTGCCAGCAGCTTAGAGGCAGGGGGATATGGCTACACCTTC

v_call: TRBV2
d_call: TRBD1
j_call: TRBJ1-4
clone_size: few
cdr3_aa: CASRAGTVSEKLFF
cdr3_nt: TGTGCCAGCAGGGCCGGGACAGTTAGCGAAAAACTGTTTTTT

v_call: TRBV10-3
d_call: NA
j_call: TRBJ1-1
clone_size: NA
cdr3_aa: CASIDVGTEAFF
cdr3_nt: TGTGCCAGCATCGACGTAGGCACTGAAGCTTTCTTT

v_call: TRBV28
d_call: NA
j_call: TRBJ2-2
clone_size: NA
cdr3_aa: CASSAQRTRDTGELFF
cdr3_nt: TGTGCCAGCAGCGCTCAAAGGACAAGGGACACCGGGGAGCTGTTTTTT

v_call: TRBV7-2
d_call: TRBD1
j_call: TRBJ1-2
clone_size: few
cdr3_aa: CASSLVGTGGYGYTF
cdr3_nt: TGTGCCAGCAGCTTAGTGGGGACAGGGGGCTATGGCTACACCTTC

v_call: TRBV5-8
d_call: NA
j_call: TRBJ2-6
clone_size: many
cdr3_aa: CASSLGTASGSGANVLTF
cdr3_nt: TGTGCCAGCAGCTTGGGGACAGCCTCCGGCTCTGGGGCCAACGTCCTGACTTTC

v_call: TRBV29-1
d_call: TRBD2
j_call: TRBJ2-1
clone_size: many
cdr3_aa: CSAPGLARHEQFF
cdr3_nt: TGCAGCGCACCGGGACTAGCGAGACATGAGCAGTTCTTC

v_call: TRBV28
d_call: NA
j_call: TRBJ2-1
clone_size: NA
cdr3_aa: CASSWGGRVYNEQFF
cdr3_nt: TGTGCCAGCAGTTGGGGGGGCAGGGTGTACAATGAGCAGTTCTTC

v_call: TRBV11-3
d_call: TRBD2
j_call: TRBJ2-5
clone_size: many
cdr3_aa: CASSAPGTSVQETQYF
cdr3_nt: TGTGCCAGCAGCGCCCCCGGGACTAGCGTGCAAGAGACCCAGTACTTC

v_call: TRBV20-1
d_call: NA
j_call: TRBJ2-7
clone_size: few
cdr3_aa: CSARDGGIPHYEQYF
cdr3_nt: TGCAGTGCTAGAGATGGCGGAATCCCCCACTACGAGCAGTACTTC

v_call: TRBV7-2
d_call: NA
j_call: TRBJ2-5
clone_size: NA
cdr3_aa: CASSLAPGAQETQYF
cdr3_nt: TGTGCCAGCAGCTTAGCCCCAGGGGCCCAAGAGACCCAGTACTTC

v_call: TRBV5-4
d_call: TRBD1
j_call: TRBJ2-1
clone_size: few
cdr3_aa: CASSSRWTGGDEQFF
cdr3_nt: TGTGCCAGCAGCTCCCGGTGGACAGGGGGCGATGAGCAGTTCTTC

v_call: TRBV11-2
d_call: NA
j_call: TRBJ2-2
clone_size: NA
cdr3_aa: CASSLDQGGAGELFFF
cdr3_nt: NA

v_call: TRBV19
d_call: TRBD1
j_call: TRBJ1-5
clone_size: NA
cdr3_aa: CASSKQTTTGGGAQHF
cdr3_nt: TGTGCCAGTAGTAAACAAACAACGACAGGGGGGGGAGCCCAGCATTTT

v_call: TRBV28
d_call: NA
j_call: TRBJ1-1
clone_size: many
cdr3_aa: CASSPLNTEAFF
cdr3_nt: TGTGCCAGCTCACCCCTGAACACTGAAGCTTTCTTT

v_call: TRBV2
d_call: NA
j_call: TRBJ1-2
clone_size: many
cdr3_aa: CASTRSNYGYTF
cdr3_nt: TGTGCCAGCACGAGGTCTAACTATGGCTACACCTTC

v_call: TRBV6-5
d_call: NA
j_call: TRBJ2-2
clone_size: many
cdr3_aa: CASGQGGTGELFF
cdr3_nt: TGTGCCAGCGGCCAGGGGGGCACCGGGGAGCTGTTTTTT

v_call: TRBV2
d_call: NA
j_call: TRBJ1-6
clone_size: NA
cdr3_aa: CASSDVQSYYNSPLHF
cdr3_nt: TGTGCCAGCAGTGATGTGCAAAGTTACTATAATTCACCCCTCCACTTT

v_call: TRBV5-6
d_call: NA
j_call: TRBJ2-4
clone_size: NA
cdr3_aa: CASSLPGRENIQYF
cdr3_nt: TGTGCCAGCAGCTTGCCAGGCCGAGAAAACATTCAGTACTTC

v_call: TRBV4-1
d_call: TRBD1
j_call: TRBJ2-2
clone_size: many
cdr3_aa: CASSQERTGDTNTGELFF
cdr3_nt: TGCGCCAGCAGCCAAGAAAGGACAGGGGACACGAACACCGGGGAGCTGTTTTTT

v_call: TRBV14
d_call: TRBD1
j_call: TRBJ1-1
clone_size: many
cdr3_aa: CASSPLDRVGTEAFF
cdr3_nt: TGTGCCAGCAGCCCTTTGGACAGGGTTGGAACTGAAGCTTTCTTT

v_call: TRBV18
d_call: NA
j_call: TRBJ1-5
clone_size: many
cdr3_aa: CASSPTIQGHGQPQHF
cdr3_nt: TGTGCCAGCTCACCTACTATACAGGGTCACGGTCAGCCCCAGCATTTT

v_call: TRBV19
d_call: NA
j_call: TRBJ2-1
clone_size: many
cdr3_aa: CASSIDGTKQFF
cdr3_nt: TGTGCCAGTAGTATAGATGGGACCAAGCAGTTCTTC

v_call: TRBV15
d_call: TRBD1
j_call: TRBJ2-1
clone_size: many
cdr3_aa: CATSRRQGSSYNEQFF
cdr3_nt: TGTGCCACCAGCAGAAGACAGGGGTCCTCCTACAATGAGCAGTTCTTC

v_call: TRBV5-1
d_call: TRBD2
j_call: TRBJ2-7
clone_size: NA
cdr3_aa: CASSLAQLAAAYEQYF
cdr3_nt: TGCGCCAGCAGCTTGGCCCAACTAGCGGCAGCCTACGAGCAGTACTTC

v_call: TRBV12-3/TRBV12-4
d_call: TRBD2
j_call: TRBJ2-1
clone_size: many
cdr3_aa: CASSRRSGGMDNEQFF
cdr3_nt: TGTGCCAGCAGTCGCAGAAGCGGGGGGATGGACAATGAGCAGTTCTTC

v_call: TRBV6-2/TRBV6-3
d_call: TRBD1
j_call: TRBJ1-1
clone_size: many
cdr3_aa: CAGDRGGMNTEAFF
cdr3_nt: TGTGCCGGTGACAGGGGGGGGATGAACACTGAAGCTTTCTTT

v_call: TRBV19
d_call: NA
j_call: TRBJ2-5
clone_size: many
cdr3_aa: CASSGSNRETQYF
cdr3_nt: TGTGCCAGTAGCGGAAGTAATAGGGAGACCCAGTACTTC

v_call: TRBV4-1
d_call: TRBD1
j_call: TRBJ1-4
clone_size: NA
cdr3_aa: CASSQDGQGAFNEKLFF
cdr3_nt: TGCGCCAGCAGCCAAGACGGACAGGGGGCCTTTAATGAAAAACTGTTTTTT

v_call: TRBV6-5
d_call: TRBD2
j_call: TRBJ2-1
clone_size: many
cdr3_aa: CASSPGLAGASEQFF
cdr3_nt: TGTGCCAGCAGCCCCGGACTAGCGGGAGCAAGTGAGCAGTTCTTC